Given below is one TCR beta chain in context. Following a re-call of the 5' RACE reads, TCRdb has one entry per CDR3 protein and lacks DNA. Here the sample table reports over 110,000 distinct CDR3 sequences. The data were taken from a study of monozygotic twins with inflammatory bowel disease. Sequences were obtained from blood. This TCR derives from a human donor with ulcerative colitis or Crohn's disease, or a healthy co-twin of an affected twin (not recorded which).

The CDR3 sequence: CASSSRPNRGHEKLFF. The chain uses TRBV7-9 and TRBJ1-4; absent DNA, TCRdb's TRBD1 call cannot be checked. This CDR3 region has 16 residues. Germline-derived CDR1 and CDR2 are SEHNR and FQNEAQ (reference sequence).